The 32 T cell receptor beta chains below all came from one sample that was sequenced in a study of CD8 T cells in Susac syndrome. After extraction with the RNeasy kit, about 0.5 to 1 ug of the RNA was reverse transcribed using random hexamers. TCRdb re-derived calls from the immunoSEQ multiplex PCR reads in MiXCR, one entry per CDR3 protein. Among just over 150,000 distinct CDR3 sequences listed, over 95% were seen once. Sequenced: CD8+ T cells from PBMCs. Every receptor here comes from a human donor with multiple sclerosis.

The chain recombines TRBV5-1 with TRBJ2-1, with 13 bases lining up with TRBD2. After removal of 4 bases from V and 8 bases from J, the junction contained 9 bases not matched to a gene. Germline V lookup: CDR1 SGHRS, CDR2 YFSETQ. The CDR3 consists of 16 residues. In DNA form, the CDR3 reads TGCGCCAGCAGCGAATGGACTAGCGGGGGCCGGGATGAGCAGTTCTTC. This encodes CASSEWTSGGRDEQFF.

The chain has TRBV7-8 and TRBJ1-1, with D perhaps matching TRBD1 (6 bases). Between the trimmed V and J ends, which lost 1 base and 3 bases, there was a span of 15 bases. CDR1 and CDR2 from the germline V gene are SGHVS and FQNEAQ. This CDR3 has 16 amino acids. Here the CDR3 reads CASSLVQGLMDTEAFF. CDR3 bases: TGTGCCAGCAGCTTAGTACAGGGACTTATGGACACTGAAGCTTTCTTT.

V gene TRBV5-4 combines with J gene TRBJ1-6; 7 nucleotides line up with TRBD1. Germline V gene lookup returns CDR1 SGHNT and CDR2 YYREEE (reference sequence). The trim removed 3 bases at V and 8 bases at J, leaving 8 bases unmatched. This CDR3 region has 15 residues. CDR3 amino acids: CASSWGQRGDSPLHF. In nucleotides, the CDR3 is TGTGCCAGCAGCTGGGGACAGCGTGGGGATTCACCCCTCCACTTT.

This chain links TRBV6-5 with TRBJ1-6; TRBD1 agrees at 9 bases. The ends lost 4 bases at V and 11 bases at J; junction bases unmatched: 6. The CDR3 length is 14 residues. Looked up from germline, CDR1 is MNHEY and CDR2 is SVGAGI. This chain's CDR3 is CASSSTGTGTPLHF. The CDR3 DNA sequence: TGTGCCAGCAGTTCGACCGGGACAGGGACACCCCTCCACTTT.

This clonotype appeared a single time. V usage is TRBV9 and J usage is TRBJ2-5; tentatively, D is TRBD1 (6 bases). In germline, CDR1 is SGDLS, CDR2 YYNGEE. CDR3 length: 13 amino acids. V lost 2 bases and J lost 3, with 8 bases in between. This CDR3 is CASSVGAKETQYF. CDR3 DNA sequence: TGTGCCAGCAGCGTGGGGGCAAAAGAGACCCAGTACTTC.

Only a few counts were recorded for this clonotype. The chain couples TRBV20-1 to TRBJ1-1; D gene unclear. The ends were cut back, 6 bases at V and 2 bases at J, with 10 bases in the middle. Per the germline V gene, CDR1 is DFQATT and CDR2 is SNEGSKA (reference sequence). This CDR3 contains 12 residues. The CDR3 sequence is CSAPGPNTEAFF. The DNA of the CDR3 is TGCAGTGCCCCGGGCCCTAACACTGAAGCTTTCTTT.

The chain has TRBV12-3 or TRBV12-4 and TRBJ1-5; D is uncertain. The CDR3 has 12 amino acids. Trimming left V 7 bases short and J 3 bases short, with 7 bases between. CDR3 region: CASNEPNQPQHF. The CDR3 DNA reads TGTGCCAGCAATGAGCCCAATCAGCCCCAGCATTTT.

The CDR3 coding sequence is TGTGCCAGCAGCTTAGTTGGGGGCAGGGCAGATACGCAGTATTTT. This encodes CASSLVGGRADTQYF. The chain joins TRBV7-8 to TRBJ2-3; possibly TRBD1 for D (6 bases). The CDR3 consists of 15 residues. CDR1 and CDR2 (germline): SGHVS, FQNEAQ. Trimming pared 1 base from V and 4 bases from J, leaving 12 bases between.

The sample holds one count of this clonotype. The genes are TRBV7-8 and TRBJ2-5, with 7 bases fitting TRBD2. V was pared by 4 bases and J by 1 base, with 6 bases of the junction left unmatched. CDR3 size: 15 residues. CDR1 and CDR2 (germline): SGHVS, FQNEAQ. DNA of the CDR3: TGTGCCAGCAGCTGGGGGGGACGTATCCAAGAGACCCAGTACTTC. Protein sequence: CASSWGGRIQETQYF.

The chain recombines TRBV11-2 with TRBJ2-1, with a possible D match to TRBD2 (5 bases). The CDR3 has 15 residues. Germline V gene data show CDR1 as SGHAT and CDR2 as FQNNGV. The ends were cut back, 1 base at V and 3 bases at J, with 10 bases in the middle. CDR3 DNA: TGTGCCAGCAGCTTAGCTAGCCGGGGCTACAATGAGCAGTTCTTC. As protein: CASSLASRGYNEQFF.

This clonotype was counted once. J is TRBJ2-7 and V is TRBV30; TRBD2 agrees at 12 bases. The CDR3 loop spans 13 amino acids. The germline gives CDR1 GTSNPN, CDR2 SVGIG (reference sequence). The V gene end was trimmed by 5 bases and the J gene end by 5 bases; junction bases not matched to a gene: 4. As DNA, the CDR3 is TGTGCCTGGTCTAGGACTAGCGGGGACGAGCAGTACTTC. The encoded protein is CAWSRTSGDEQYF.

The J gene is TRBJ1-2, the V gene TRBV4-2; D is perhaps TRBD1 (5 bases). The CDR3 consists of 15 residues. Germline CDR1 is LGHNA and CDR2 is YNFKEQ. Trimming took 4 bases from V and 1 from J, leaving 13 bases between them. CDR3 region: CASSPRFQGNYGYTF. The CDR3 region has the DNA TGTGCCAGCAGCCCAAGATTTCAGGGTAACTATGGCTACACCTTC.

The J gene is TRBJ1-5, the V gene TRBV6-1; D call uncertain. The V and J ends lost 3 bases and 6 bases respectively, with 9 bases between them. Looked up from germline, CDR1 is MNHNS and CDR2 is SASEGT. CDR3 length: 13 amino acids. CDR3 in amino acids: CASSETSRQPQHF. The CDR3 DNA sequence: TGTGCCAGCAGTGAGACCTCCCGTCAGCCCCAGCATTTT.

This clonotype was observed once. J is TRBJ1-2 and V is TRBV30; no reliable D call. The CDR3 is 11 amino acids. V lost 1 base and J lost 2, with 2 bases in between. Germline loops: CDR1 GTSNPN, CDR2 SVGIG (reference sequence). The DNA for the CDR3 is TGTGCCTGGAGTGCGAACTATGGCTACACCTTC. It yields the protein CAWSANYGYTF.

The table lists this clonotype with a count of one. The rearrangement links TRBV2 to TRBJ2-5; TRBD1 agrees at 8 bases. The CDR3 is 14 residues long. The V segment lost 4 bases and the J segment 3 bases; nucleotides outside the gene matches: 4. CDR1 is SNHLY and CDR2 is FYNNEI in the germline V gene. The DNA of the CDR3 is TGTGCCAGCAGTGGACAGGGGTTGGAAGAGACCCAGTACTTC. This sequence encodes CASSGQGLEETQYF.

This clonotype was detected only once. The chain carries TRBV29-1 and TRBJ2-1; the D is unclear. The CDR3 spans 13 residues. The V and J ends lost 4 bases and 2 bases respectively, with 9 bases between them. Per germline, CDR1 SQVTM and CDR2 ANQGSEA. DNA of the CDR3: TGCAGCGTTGGGCCGCTTCCCTACAATGAGCAGTTCTTC. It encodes CSVGPLPYNEQFF.

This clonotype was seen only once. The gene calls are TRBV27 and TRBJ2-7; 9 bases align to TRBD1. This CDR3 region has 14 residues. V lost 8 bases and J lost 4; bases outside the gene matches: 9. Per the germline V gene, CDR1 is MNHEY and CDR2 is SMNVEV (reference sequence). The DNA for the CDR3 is TGTGCCAGCCGGCCCGGGACAGGGATATACGAGCAGTACTTC. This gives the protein CASRPGTGIYEQYF.

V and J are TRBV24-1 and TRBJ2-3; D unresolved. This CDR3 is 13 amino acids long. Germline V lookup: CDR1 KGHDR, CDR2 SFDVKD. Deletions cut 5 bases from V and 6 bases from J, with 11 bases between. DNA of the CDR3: TGTGCCACCAGTGGTCTCCTGCAGGATACGCAGTATTTT. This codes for CATSGLLQDTQYF.

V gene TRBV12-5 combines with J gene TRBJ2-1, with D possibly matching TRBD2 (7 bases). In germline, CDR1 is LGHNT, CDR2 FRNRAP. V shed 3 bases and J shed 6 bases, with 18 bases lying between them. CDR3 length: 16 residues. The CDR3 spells CASGFHTGRASNEQFF. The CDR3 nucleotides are TGTGCTAGTGGTTTCCATACAGGGAGGGCGAGCAATGAGCAGTTCTTC.

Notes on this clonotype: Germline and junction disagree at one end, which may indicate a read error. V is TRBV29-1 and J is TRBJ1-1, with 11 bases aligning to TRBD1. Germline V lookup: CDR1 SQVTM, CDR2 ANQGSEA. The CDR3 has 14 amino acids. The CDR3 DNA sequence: TGCAGCGTCGAAGGACAGGGGGCCGAGAGTGAAGCTTTCTTT. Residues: CSVEGQGAESEAFF.

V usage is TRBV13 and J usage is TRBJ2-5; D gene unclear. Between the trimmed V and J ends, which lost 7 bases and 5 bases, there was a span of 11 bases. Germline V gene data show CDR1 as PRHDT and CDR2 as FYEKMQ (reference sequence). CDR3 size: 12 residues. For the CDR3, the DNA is TGTGCCAGCACCGACCGGTGGGAGACCCAGTACTTC. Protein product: CASTDRWETQYF.

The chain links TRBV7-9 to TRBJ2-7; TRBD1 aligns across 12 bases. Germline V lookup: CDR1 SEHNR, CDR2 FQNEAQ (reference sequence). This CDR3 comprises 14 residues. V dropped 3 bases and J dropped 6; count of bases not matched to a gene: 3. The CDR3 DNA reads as TGTGCCAGCAGCTTGGGGACAGGGGGCTCCGAGCAGTACTTC. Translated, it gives CASSLGTGGSEQYF.

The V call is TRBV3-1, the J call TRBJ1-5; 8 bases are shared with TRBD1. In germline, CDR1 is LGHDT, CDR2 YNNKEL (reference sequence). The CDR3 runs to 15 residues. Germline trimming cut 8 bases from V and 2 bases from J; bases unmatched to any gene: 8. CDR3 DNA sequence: TGTGCCAGCGGGCTGACAGGGGATGGCAATCAGCCCCAGCATTTT. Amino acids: CASGLTGDGNQPQHF. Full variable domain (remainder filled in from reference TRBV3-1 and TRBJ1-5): DTAVSQTPKYLVTQMGNDKSIKCEQNLGHDTMYWYKQDSKKFLKIMFSYNNKELIINETVPNRFSPKSPDKAHLNLHINSLELGDSAVYFCASGLTGDGNQPQHFGDGTRLSIL.

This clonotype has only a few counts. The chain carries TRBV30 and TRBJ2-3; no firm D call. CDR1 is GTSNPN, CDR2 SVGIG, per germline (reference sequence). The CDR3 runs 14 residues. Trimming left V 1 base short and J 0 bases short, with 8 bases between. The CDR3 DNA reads TGTGCCTGGAGTGGCACGCTTAGCACAGATACGCAGTATTTT. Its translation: CAWSGTLSTDTQYF.

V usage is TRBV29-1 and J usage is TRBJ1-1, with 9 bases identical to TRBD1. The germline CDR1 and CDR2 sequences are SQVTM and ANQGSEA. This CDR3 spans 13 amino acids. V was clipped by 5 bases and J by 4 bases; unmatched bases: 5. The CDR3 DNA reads TGCAGCGTTCATGACAGGGGGTTCACTGAAGCTTTCTTT. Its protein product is CSVHDRGFTEAFF.

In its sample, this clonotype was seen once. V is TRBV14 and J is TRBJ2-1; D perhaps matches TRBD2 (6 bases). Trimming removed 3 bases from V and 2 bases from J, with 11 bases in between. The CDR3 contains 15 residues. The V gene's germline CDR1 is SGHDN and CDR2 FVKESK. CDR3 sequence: CASSHPRRAYNEQFF. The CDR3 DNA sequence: TGTGCCAGCAGCCATCCCCGGAGGGCCTACAATGAGCAGTTCTTC.

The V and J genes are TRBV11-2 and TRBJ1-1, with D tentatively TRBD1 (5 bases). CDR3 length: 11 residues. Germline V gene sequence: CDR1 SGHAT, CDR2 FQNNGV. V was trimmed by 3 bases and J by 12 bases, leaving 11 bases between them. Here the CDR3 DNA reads TGTGCCAGCAGCTTTGGGGGGAACACTTTCTTT. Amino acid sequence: CASSFGGNTFF. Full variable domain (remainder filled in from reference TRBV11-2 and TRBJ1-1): EAGVAQSPRYKIIEKRQSVAFWCNPISGHATLYWYQQILGQGPKLLIQFQNNGVVDDSQLPKDRFSAERLKGVDSTLKIQPAKLEDSAVYLCASSFGGNTFFGQGTRLTVV.

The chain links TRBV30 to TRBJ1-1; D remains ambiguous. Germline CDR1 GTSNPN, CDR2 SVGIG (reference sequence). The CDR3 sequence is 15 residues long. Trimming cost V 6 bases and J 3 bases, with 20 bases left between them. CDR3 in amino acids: CACDDGSSPYTEAFF. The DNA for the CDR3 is TGTGCCTGTGATGATGGGTCCAGTCCGTACACTGAAGCTTTCTTT.

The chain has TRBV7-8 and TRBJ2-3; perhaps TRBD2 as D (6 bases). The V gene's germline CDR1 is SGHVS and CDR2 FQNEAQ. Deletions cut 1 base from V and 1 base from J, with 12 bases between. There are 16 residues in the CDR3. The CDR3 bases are TGTGCCAGCAGCTTAGGCGGGGCAGCCGGCACAGATACGCAGTATTTT. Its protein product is CASSLGGAAGTDTQYF.

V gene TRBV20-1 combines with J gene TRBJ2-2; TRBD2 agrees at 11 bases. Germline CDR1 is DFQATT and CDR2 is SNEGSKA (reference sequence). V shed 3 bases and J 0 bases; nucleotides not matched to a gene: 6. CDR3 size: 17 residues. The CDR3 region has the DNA TGCAGTGCTAGGTTTCTAGCGGGGGGCGCGAACACCGGGGAGCTGTTTTTT. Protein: CSARFLAGGANTGELFF.

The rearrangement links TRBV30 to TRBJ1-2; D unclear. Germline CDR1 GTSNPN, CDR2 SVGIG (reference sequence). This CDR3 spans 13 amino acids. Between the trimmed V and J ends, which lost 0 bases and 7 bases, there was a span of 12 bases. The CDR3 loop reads CAWSVGQAGGYTF. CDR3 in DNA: TGTGCCTGGAGTGTAGGGCAGGCAGGTGGCTACACCTTC.

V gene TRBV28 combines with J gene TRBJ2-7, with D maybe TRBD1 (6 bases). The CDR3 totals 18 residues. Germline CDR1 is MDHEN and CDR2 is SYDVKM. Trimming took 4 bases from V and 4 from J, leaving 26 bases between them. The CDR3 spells CASSSPPVGRGVRYEQYF. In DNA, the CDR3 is TGTGCCAGCAGTTCTCCCCCGGTGGGCAGGGGAGTGAGATACGAGCAGTACTTC. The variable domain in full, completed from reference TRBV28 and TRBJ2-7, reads DVKVTQSSRYLVKRTGEKVFLECVQDMDHENMFWYRQDPGLGLRLIYFSYDVKMKEKGDIPEGYSVSREKKERFSLILESASTNQTSMYLCASSSPPVGRGVRYEQYFGPGTRLTVT.